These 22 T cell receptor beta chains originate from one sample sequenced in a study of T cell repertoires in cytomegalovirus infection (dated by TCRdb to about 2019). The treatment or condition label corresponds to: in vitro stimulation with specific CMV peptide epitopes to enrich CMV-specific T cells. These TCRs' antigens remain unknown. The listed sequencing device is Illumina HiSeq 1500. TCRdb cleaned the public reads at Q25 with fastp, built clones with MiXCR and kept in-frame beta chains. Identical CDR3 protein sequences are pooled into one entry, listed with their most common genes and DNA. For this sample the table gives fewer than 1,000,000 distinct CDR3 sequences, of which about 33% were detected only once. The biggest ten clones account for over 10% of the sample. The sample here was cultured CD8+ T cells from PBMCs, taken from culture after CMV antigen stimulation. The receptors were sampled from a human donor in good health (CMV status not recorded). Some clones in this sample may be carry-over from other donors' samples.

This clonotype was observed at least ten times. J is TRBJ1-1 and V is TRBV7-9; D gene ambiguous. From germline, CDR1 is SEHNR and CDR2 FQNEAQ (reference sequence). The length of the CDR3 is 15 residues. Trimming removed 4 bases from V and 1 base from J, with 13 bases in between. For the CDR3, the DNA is TGTGCCAGCAGCTCTTATGATGAGACGAACACTGAAGCTTTCTTT. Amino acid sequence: CASSSYDETNTEAFF. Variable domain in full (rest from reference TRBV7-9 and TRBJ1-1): DTGVSQNPRHKITKRGQNVTFRCDPISEHNRLYWYRQTLGQGPEFLTYFQNEAQLEKSRLLSDRFSAERPKGSFSTLEIQRTEQGDSAMYLCASSSYDETNTEAFFGQGTRLTVV.

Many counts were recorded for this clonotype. The CDR3 is CASSPVSNQPQHF. The CDR3 nucleotides are TGTGCCAGCAGCCCGGTCTCTAATCAGCCCCAGCATTTT. The chain uses TRBV7-2 and TRBJ1-5; no firm D call. The CDR3 spans 13 residues. Per the germline V gene, CDR1 is SGHTA and CDR2 is FQGNSA. V was trimmed by 5 bases and J by 4 bases, leaving 9 bases between them.

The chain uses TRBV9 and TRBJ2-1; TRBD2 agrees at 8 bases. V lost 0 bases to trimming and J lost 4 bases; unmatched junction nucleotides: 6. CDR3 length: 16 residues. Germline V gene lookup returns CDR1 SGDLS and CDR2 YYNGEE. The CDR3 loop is CASSVEVSGVYNEQFF. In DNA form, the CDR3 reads TGTGCCAGCAGCGTAGAGGTTAGCGGGGTTTACAATGAGCAGTTCTTC. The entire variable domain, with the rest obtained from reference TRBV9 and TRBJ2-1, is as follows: DSGVTQTPKHLITATGQRVTLRCSPRSGDLSVYWYQQSLDQGLQFLIQYYNGEERAKGNILERFSAQQFPDLHSELNLSSLELGDSALYFCASSVEVSGVYNEQFFGPGTRLTVL.

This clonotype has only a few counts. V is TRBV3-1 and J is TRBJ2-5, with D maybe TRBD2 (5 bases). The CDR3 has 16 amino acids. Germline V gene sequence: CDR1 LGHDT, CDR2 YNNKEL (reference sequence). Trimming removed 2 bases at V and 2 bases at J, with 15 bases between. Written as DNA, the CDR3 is TGTGCCAGCAGCCAACCGGGAAACCCGACTCAAGAGACCCAGTACTTC. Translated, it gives CASSQPGNPTQETQYF.

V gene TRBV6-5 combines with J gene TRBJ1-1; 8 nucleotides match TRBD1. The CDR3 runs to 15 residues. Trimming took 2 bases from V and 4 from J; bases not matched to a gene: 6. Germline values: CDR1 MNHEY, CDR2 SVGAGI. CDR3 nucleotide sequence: TGTGCCAGCAGTTACGGGACAGGATGGAGCACTGAAGCTTTCTTT. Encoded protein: CASSYGTGWSTEAFF.

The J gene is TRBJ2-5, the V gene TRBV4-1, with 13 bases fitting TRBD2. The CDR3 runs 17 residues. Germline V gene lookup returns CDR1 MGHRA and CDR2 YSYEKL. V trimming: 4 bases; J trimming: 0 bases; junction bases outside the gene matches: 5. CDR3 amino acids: CASSPTGLAGDQETQYF. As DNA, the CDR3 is TGCGCCAGCAGCCCCACCGGACTAGCGGGGGACCAAGAGACCCAGTACTTC.

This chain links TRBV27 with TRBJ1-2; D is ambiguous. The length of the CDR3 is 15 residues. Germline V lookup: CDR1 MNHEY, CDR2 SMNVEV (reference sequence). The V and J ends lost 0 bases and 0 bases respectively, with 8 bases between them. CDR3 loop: CASSLSLIANYGYTF. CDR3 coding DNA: TGTGCCAGCAGTTTATCACTGATAGCTAACTATGGCTACACCTTC.

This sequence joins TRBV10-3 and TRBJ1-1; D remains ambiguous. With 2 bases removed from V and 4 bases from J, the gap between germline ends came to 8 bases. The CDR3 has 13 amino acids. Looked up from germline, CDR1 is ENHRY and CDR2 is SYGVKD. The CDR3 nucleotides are TGTGCCATCAGTGAGGTGGGGAGCACTGAAGCTTTCTTT. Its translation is CAISEVGSTEAFF.

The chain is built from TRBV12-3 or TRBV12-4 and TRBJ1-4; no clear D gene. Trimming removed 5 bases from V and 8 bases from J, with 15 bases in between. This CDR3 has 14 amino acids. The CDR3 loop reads CASSLRGKIEKLFF. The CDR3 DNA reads TGTGCCAGCAGTCTACGTGGGAAAATAGAAAAACTGTTTTTT.

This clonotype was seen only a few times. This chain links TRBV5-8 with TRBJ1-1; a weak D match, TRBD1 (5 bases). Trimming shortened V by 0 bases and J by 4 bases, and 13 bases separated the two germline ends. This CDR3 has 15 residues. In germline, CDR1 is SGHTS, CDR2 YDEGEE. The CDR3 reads CASSLGYFGGTEAFF. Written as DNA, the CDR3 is TGTGCCAGCAGCTTGGGCTACTTTGGGGGCACTGAAGCTTTCTTT. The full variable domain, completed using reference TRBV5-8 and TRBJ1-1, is EAGVTQSPTHLIKTRGQQATLRCSPISGHTSVYWYQQALGLGLQFLLWYDEGEERNRGNFPPRFSGRQFPNYSSELNVNALELEDSALYLCASSLGYFGGTEAFFGQGTRLTVV.

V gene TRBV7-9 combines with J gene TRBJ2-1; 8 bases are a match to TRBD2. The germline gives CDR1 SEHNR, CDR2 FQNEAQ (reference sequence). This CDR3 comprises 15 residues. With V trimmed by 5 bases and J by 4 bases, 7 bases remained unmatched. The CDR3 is CASSLSGALYNEQFF. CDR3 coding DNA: TGTGCCAGCAGCCTTAGCGGGGCCCTTTACAATGAGCAGTTCTTC.

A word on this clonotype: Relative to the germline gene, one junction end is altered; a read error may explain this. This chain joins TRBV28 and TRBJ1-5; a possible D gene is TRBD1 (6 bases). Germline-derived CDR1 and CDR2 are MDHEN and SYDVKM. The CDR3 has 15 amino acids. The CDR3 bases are TGTGTCAGCAGTGTGGGGCTCAGGGGATATCAGCCCCAGCATTTT. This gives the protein CVSSVGLRGYQPQHF.

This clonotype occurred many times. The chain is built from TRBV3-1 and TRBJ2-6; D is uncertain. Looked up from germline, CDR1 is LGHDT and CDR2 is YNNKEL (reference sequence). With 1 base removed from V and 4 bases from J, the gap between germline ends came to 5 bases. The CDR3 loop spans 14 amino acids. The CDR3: CASSQGTGANVLTF. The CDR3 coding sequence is TGTGCCAGCAGCCAAGGTACCGGGGCCAACGTCCTGACTTTC.

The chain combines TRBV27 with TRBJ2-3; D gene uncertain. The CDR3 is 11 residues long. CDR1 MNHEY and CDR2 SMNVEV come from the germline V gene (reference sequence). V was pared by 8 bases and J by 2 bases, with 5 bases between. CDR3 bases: TGTGCCAGCCTATACACAGATACGCAGTATTTT. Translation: CASLYTDTQYF.

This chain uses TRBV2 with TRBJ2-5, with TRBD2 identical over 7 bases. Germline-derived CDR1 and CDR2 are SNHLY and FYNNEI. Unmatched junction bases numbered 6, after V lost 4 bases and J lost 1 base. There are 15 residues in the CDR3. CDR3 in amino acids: CASSASTSPQETQYF. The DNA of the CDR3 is TGTGCCAGCAGTGCTTCGACTAGCCCCCAAGAGACCCAGTACTTC.

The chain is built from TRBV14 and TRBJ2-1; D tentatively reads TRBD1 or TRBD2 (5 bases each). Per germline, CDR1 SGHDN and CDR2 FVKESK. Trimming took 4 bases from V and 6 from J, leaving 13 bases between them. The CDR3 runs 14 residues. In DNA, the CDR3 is TGTGCCAGCAGCCGGGGGAGTCTCGGCAATGAGCAGTTCTTC. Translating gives CASSRGSLGNEQFF.

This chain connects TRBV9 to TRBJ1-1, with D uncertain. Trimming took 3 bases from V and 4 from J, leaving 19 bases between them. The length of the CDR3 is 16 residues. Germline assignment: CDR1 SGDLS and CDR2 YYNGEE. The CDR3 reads CASSASSSGVSTEAFF. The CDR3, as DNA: TGTGCCAGCAGCGCAAGTAGTTCCGGGGTTAGCACTGAAGCTTTCTTT. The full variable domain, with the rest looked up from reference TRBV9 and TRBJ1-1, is DSGVTQTPKHLITATGQRVTLRCSPRSGDLSVYWYQQSLDQGLQFLIQYYNGEERAKGNILERFSAQQFPDLHSELNLSSLELGDSALYFCASSASSSGVSTEAFFGQGTRLTVV.

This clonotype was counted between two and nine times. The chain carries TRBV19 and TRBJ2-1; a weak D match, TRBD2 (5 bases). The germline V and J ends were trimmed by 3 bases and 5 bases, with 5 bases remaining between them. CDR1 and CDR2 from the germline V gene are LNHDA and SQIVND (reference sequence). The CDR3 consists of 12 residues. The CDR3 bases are TGTGCCAGTAGTATCGGGGACAATGAGCAGTTCTTC. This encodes CASSIGDNEQFF.

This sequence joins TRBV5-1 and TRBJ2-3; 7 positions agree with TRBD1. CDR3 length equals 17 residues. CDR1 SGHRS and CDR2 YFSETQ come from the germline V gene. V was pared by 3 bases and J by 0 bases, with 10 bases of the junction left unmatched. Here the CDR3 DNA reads TGCGCCAGCAGCTCAGTGACAGGGCGCATTAGCACAGATACGCAGTATTTT. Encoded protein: CASSSVTGRISTDTQYF.

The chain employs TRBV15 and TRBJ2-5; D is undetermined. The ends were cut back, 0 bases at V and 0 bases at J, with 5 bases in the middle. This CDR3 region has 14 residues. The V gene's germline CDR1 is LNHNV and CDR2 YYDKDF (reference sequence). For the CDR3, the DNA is TGTGCCACCAGCAGAGATAGAAACCAAGAGACCCAGTACTTC. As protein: CATSRDRNQETQYF.

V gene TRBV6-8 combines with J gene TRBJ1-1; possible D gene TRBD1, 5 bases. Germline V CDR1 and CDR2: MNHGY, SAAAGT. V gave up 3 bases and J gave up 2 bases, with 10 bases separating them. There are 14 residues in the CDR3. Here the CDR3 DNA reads TGTGCCAGCAGTTATTCAGGGCACAACACTGAAGCTTTCTTT. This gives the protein CASSYSGHNTEAFF.

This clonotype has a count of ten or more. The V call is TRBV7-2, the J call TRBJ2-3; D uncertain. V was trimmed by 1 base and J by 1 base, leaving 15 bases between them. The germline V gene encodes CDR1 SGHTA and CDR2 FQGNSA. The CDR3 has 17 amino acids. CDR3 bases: TGTGCCAGCAGCTTAGAAAGGTCGAGTTTTGGCACAGATACGCAGTATTTT. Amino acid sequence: CASSLERSSFGTDTQYF.